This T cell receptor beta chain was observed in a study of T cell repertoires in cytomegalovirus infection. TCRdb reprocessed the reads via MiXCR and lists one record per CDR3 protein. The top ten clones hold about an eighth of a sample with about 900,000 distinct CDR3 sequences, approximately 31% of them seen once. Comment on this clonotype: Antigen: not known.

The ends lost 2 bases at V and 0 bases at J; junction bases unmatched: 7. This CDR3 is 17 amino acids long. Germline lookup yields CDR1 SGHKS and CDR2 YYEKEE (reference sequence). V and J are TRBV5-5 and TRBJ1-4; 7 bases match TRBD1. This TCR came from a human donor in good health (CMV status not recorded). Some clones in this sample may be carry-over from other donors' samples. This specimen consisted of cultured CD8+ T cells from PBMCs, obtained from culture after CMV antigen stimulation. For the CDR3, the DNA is TGTGCCAGCAGCTTCGACAGGGCAACTGCAACTAATGAAAAACTGTTTTTT. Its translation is CASSFDRATATNEKLFF. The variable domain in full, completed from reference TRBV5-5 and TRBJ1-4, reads DAGVTQSPTHLIKTRGQQVTLRCSPISGHKSVSWYQQVLGQGPQFIFQYYEKEERGRGNFPDRFSARQFPNYSSELNVNALLLGDSALYLCASSFDRATATNEKLFFGSGTQLSVL.